This T cell receptor beta chain is from a study of cytomegalovirus exposure and HLA in healthy donors. Broader study findings: It was confirmed in vitro that three of the CMV-associated chains were specific for CMV antigens. Indistinguishability led to the exclusion of some V segments, TRBV6-2 and TRBV6-3 included. Later analysis reportedly placed an Asian-associated ancestry cluster below the roughly 670-donor mean in N-insertions.

CDR1 and CDR2 from the germline V gene are LNHDA and SQIVND (reference sequence). This CDR3 is built from 14 residues. Trimming took off 7 bases at V and 4 bases at J, with 16 bases between the two ends. The count of this clone is one. Its antigen remains unknown. PCR used 60 Vbeta primers and 13 Jbeta primers. Per the study methods: An analysis performed later counted 81 million or so unique TCR beta chains (around 10 million of them shared). The protocol was immunoSEQ multiplex PCR, while the TCRdb copy is restricted to in-frame clones and leaves out a portion. Clone size and the V and J calls come from that table; the DNA yielded D and trimming. The profile shows about 110,000 clones, approximately 80% of them singletons.

This sequence originates from a female donor in good health and CMV-seropositive. The chain links TRBV19 to TRBJ1-1; no clear D. Input material: PBMCs. CDR3 coding DNA: TGTGCCAGTATCTCCTCTTCACAGTTCACTGAAGCTTTCTTT. Encoded protein: CASISSSQFTEAFF.